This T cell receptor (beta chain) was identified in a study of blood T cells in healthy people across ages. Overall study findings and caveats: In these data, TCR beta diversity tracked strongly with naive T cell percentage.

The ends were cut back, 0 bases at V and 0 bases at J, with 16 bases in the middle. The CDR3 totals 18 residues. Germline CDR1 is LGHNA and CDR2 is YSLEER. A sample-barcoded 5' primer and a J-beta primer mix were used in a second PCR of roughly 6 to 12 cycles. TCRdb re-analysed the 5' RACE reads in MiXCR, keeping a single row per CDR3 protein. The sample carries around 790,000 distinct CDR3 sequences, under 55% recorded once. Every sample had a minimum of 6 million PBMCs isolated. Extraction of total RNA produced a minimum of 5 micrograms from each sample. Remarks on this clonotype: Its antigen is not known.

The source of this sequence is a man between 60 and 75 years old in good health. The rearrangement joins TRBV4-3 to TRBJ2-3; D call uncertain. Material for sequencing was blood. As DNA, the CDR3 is TGCGCCAGCAGCCAAGATGGGGTAACTAAAACTAGCACAGATACGCAGTATTTT. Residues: CASSQDGVTKTSTDTQYF.